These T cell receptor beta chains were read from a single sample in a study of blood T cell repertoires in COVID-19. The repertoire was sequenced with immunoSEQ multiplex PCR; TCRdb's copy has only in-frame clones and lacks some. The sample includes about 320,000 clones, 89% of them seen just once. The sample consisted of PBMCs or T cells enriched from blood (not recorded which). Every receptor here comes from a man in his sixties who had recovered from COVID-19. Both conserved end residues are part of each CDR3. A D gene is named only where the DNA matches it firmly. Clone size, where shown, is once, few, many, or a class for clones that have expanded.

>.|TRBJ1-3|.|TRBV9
TGTGCCAGCAGACCCGACAGTACTCATGGAAACACCATATATTTT
CASRPDSTHGNTIYF
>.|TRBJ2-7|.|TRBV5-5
TGTGCCAGCAGCTTGGACCTAGGAACGCCACTCTACGAGCAGTACTTC
CASSLDLGTPLYEQYF
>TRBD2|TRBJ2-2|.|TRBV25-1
TGTGCCAGCAGTGTCGGGGGGGCTACGAACACCGGGGAGCTGTTTTTT
CASSVGGATNTGELFF
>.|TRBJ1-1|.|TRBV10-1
TGCGCCAGCAGTGAGGAGGGGGATACTGAAGCTTTCTTT
CASSEEGDTEAFF
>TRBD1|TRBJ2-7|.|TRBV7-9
TGTGCCAGCAGCGAGGGACAGGGGGACTTATACGAGCAGTACTTC
CASSEGQGDLYEQYF
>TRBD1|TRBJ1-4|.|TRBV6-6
TGTGCCAGCAGCGACGGGACAGGCCGAAAACTGTTTTTT
CASSDGTGRKLFF
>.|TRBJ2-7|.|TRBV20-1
TGCTCTGGGAGGCGGGCCTACGAGCAGTACTTC
CSGRRAYEQYF
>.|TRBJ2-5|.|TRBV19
TGTGCCAGTAGTATTGACAGAAGGAGCCAAGAGACCCAGTACTTC
CASSIDRRSQETQYF
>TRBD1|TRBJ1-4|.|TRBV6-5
TGTGCCAGCAAAAGGACAGGGGGCCTTGAAAAACTGTTTTTT
CASKRTGGLEKLFF
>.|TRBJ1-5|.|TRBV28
TGTGCCAGCAGTCGCTCCCAGGGGAGCAATCAGCCCCAGCATTTT
CASSRSQGSNQPQHF
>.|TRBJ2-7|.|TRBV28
TGTGCCAGCAGTCCAGAGGCGGGGAATCAAGACGAGCAGTACTTC
CASSPEAGNQDEQYF
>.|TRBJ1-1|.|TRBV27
TGTGCCAGCAGTTTAGACAGATACACTGAAGCTTTCTTT
CASSLDRYTEAFF
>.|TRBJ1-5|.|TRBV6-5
TGTGCCAGCAGCATCCAAGGGGGGCCCCAGCATTTT
CASSIQGGPQHF
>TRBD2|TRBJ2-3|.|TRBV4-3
TGCGCCAGCAGCCAAGGGGCTAGCGGGGTCACAGATACGCAGTATTTT
CASSQGASGVTDTQYF
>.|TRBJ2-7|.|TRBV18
TGTGCCAGCTCACCATGGGCAGCTGAAGAGCAGTACTTC
CASSPWAAEEQYF
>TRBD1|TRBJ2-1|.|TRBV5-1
TGCGCCAGCAGCTCCGGCAGGGGGCGATACAATGAGCAGTTCTTC
CASSSGRGRYNEQFF
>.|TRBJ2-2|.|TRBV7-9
TGTGCCAGCAGCCTCAAACAGGGATGGACCGGGGAGCTGTTTTTT
CASSLKQGWTGELFF
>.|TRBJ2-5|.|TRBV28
TGTGCCAGCAGTTTGAGGTTCGGGACCCAGTACTTC
CASSLRFGTQYF
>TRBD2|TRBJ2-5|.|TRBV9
TGTGCCAGCAGCGTAGGGGGTAGCGGGAGGCCAAGAGAGACCCAGTACTTC
CASSVGGSGRPRETQYF
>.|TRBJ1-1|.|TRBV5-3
TGTGCCAGAAGCTACTCCCGGGACTGCGCTTTCTTT
CARSYSRDCAFF
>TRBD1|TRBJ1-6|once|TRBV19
TGTGCCAGTAGTCCAGACCCTGGGACAGGGGCCGTCCATAATTCACCCCTCCACTTT
CASSPDPGTGAVHNSPLHF
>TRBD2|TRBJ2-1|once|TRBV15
TGTGCCACCAGCAGAGCTTCGGGGGGGCGCTCCTACAATGAGCAGTTCTTC
CATSRASGGRSYNEQFF
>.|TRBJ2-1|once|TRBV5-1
TGCGCCAGCAGCTTGGAACACAGCTACAATGAGCAGTTCTTC
CASSLEHSYNEQFF
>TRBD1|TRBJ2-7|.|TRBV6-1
TGTGCCAGCAGTCCCGTCAGGGGGAACACCTACGAGCAGTACTTC
CASSPVRGNTYEQYF
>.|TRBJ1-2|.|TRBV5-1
TGCGCCAGCAGCCCCGGGCCTACGGGGGGCTACACCTTC
CASSPGPTGGYTF
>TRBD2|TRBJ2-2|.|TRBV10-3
TGTGCCATCAGGGGACTAGCGGGAACCGGGGAGCTGTTTTTT
CAIRGLAGTGELFF
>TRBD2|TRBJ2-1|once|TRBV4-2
TGTGCCAGCAGCCAAGAAATAATAGCGGGAGGAAATGAGCAGTTCTTC
CASSQEIIAGGNEQFF
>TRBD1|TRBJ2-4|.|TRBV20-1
TGCAGTGCTAGTAGGACAGGGGACATTCAGTACTTC
CSASRTGDIQYF
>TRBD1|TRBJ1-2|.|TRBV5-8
TGTGCCAGCAGCTTGGGACAGGGGCACTATGGCTACACCTTC
CASSLGQGHYGYTF
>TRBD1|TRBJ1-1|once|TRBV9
TGTGCCAGCAGCGGAGCGAAGGGGGCTCGGAACACTGAAGCTTTCTTT
CASSGAKGARNTEAFF
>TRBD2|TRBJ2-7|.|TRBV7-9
TGTGCCAGCAGCCTACAACTAGCGAGTCCCGAGCAGTACTTC
CASSLQLASPEQYF
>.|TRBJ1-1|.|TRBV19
TGTGCCAGTAGTATGGACAACGGGGGGAACGCTGAAGCTTTCTTT
CASSMDNGGNAEAFF
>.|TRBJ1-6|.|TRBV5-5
TGTGCCAGCAGCTTGGCCTCGTATTATAATTCACCCCTCCACTTT
CASSLASYYNSPLHF
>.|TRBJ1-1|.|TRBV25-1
TGTGCCAGCAGGATCGGTTCGAGTGAAGCTTTCTTT
CASRIGSSEAFF
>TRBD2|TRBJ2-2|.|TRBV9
TGTGCCAGCAGCGTAGCCGCCGGGAGGGCCATCGGGGAGCTGTTTTTT
CASSVAAGRAIGELFF